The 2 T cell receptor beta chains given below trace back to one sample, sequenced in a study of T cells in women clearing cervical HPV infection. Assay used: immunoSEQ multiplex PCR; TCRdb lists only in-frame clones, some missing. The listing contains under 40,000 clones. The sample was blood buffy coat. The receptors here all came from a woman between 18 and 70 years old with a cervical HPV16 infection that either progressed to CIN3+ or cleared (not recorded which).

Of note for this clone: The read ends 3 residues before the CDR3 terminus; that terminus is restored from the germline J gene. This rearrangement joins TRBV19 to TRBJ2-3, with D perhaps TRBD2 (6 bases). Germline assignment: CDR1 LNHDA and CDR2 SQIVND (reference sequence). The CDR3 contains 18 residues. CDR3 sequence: CASSDRDSTDLFGETQYF. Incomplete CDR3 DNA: TGTGCCAGTAGTGACCGGGACTCTACAGACCTTTTTGGGGAGACG.

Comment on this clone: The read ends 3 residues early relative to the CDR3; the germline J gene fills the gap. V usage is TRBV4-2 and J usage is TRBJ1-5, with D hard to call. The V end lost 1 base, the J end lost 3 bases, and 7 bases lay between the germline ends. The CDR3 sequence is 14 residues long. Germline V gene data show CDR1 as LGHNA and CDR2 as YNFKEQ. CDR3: CASSQAGYNQPQHF. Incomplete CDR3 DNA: TGTGCCAGCAGCCAAGCGGGGTACAATCAGCCC.